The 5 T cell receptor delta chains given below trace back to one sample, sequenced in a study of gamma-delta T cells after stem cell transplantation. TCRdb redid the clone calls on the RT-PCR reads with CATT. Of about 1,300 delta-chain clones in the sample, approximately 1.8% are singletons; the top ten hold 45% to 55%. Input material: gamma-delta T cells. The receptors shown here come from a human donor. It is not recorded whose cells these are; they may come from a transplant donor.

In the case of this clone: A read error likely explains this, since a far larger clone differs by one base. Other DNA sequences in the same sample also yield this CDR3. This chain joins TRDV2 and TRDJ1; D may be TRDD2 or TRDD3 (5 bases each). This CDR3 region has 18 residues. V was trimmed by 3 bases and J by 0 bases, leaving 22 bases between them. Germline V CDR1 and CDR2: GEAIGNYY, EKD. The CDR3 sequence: CACDAITGGFPYTDKLIF. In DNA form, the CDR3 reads TGTGCCTGTGACGCTATTACTGGAGGCTTCCCGTACACCGATAAACTCATCTTT.

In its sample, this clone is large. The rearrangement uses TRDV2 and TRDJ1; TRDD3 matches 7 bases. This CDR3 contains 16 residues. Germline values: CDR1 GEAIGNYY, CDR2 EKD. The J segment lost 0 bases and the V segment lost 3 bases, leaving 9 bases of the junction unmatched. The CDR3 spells CACDVMGERNTDKLIF. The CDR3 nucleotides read TGTGCCTGTGACGTGATGGGGGAAAGAAACACCGATAAACTCATCTTT.

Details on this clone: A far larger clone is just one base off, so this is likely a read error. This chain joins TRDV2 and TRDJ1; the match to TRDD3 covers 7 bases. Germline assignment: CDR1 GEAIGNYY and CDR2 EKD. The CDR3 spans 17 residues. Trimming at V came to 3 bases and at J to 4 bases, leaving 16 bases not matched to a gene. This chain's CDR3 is CACDAVLGRQQNDKLIF. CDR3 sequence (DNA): TGTGCCTGTGACGCCGTACTGGGGCGACAACAAAACGATAAACTCATCTTT.

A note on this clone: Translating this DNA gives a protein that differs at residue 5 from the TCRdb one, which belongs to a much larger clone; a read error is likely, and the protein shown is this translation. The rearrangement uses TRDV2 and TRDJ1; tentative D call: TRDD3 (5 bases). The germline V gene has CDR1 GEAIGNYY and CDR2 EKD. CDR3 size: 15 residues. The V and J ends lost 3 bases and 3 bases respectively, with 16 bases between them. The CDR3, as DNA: TGTGCCTGTGACGCCGTTGGGGTCCACCCCGATAAACTCATCTTT. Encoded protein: CACDAVGVHPDKLIF.

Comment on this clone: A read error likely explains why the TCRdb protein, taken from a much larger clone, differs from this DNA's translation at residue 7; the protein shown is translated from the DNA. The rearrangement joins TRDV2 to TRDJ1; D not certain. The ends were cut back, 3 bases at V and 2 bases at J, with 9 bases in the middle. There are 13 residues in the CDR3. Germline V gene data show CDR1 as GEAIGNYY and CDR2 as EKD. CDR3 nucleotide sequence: TGTGCCTGTGACCCCTGGAGGACCGATAAACTCATCTTT. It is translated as CACDPWRTDKLIF.